A selection of T cell receptor beta chains follows, all from one sample in a study of blood T cells in healthy people across ages. TCRdb independently ran MiXCR on the 5' RACE reads; one entry per CDR3 protein. The sample has about 1.6 million distinct CDR3 sequences, roughly 32% seen once. Input material: blood. The receptors were gathered from a woman in her 30s in good health. CDR3s include the opening cysteine and the closing phenylalanine or tryptophan. D genes are given only for firm matches. For some rows the clone size is stated as once, few or many, or as a class when expanded; others skip it.

>TRBJ2-3|TRBV6-6|few|NA
CATRQYSTDTQYF
TGTGCCACCAGACAGTACTCCACAGATACGCAGTATTTT
>TRBJ1-1|TRBV15|NA|NA
CATSRQFGTSEEAFF
TGTGCCACCAGCAGGCAATTCGGGACATCCGAGGAAGCTTTCTTT
>TRBJ1-4|TRBV29-1|NA|NA
CSVQEGNEKLFF
TGCAGCGTCCAGGAGGGGAATGAAAAACTGTTTTTT
>TRBJ1-1|TRBV30|NA|NA
CAWSVFKGWNTEAFF
TGTGCCTGGAGTGTATTTAAAGGGTGGAACACTGAAGCTTTCTTT
>TRBJ2-5|TRBV15|NA|NA
CATSREGLGTQYF
TGTGCCACCAGCAGAGAGGGACTGGGGACCCAGTACTTC
>TRBJ2-1|TRBV29-1|many|NA
CSVDRAYNEQFF
TGCAGCGTCGACCGTGCCTACAATGAGCAGTTCTTC
>TRBJ2-2|TRBV27|NA|TRBD1
CASRQTGGDLTGELFF
TGTGCCAGCAGACAGACAGGGGGAGACCTCACCGGGGAGCTGTTTTTT
>TRBJ2-2|TRBV27|few|NA
CASSARLAGELFF
TGTGCCAGCAGTGCGAGACTAGCCGGGGAGCTGTTTTTT
>TRBJ2-1|TRBV29-1|NA|NA
CSVLSTGATSYNEQFF
TGCAGCGTCCTTAGTACGGGGGCGACGTCCTACAATGAGCAGTTCTTC
>TRBJ1-6|TRBV12-3/TRBV12-4|NA|NA
CASSGQYSPLHF
TGTGCCAGCAGCGGACAGTATTCACCCCTCCACTTT
>TRBJ2-5|TRBV5-1|few|NA
CASTRDRLGGETQYF
TGCGCCAGCACCCGGGACCGCCTAGGGGGAGAGACCCAGTACTTC
>TRBJ1-1|TRBV14|once|NA
CASSHDRLVAEAFF
TGTGCCAGCAGCCATGACAGGTTGGTGGCTGAAGCTTTCTTT
>TRBJ2-1|TRBV7-8|NA|TRBD2
CASSSGTSAPNEQFF
TGTGCCAGCAGCTCCGGGACTAGTGCCCCTAATGAGCAGTTCTTC
>TRBJ2-7|TRBV29-1|NA|TRBD1
CSAGFGQGPYEQYF
TGCAGCGCTGGGTTCGGACAGGGACCCTACGAGCAGTACTTC
>TRBJ1-1|TRBV14|few|NA
CASSQELNTEAFF
TGTGCCAGCAGCCAAGAGTTGAACACTGAAGCTTTCTTT
>TRBJ2-3|TRBV28|NA|TRBD1
CASRARGLSTDTQYF
TGTGCCAGCAGAGCCAGGGGGCTTAGTACAGATACGCAGTATTTT
>TRBJ1-2|TRBV12-3/TRBV12-4|few|NA
CASSKGQNYGYTF
TGTGCCAGCAGTAAGGGACAAAACTATGGCTACACCTTC
>TRBJ1-2|TRBV25-1|few|NA
CATKGRSYGYTF
TGTGCCACCAAGGGGCGCAGCTATGGCTACACCTTC
>TRBJ2-3|TRBV2|once|NA
CASSEVGVDSTDTRYF
TGTGCCAGCAGTGAAGTGGGCGTGGATAGCACAGATACGCGGTATTTT
>TRBJ2-7|TRBV27|NA|NA
CASRPYGDHQQSEQYF
TGTGCCAGCAGGCCCTATGGTGACCACCAACAGAGCGAGCAGTACTTC
>TRBJ2-1|TRBV5-8|NA|NA
CASSLPIAPGIERFF
TGTGCCAGCAGCCTACCTATTGCGCCGGGGATTGAGCGGTTCTTC
>TRBJ2-7|TRBV4-1|NA|TRBD1
CASSQGHGTGYEQYF
TGCGCCAGCAGCCAAGGTCACGGGACAGGGTACGAGCAGTACTTC
>TRBJ2-3|TRBV5-6|few|NA
CASSLLTLALQDTQYF
TGTGCCAGCAGCTTATTGACTTTAGCCTTGCAGGATACGCAGTATTTT
>TRBJ1-6|TRBV2|few|NA
CASSPEASPLHF
TGTGCCAGCAGCCCCGAGGCCTCACCCCTCCACTTT
>TRBJ2-7|TRBV6-1|few|NA
CASRSAGVGEQYF
TGTGCCAGCAGGTCCGCAGGGGTAGGCGAGCAGTACTTC
>TRBJ1-6|TRBV27|few|NA
CASSSHQGSPLHF
TGTGCCAGCAGTTCCCATCAGGGGTCACCCCTCCACTTT
>TRBJ2-1|TRBV20-1|NA|NA
CSARSGRSNEQFF
TGCAGTGCTAGGTCCGGGAGATCGAATGAGCAGTTCTTC
>TRBJ2-7|TRBV29-1|many|NA
CSADEGYEQYF
TGCAGCGCCGATGAAGGATACGAGCAGTACTTC
>TRBJ1-1|TRBV11-2|few|NA
CASSLDPYRLPNTEAFF
TGTGCCAGCAGCTTAGATCCCTACAGGTTACCGAACACTGAAGCTTTCTTT
>TRBJ2-6|TRBV9|NA|NA
CASSAPAGVSGANVLTF
TGTGCCAGCAGCGCCCCAGCAGGGGTCTCTGGGGCCAACGTCCTGACTTTC
>TRBJ2-7|TRBV5-1|NA|TRBD1
CASSTDRADEQYF
TGCGCCAGCAGCACCGACAGGGCAGACGAGCAGTACTTC
>TRBJ2-3|TRBV18|NA|TRBD2
CASSPTSGGAIFTDTQYF
TGTGCCAGCTCGCCAACTAGCGGGGGGGCAATCTTCACAGATACGCAGTATTTT
>TRBJ1-6|TRBV7-3|NA|NA
CASSLYFGGNSPLHF
TGTGCCAGCAGCTTATATTTCGGCGGTAATTCACCCCTCCACTTT
>TRBJ1-2|TRBV11-2|NA|TRBD1
CASSAPNPTYDRAYGYTF
TGTGCCAGCAGCGCCCCAAACCCCACCTATGACAGGGCCTATGGCTACACCTTC
>TRBJ1-6|TRBV4-1|few|NA
CASSQEAARTSLMDNSPLHF
TGCGCCAGCAGCCAAGAAGCAGCTCGCACTTCCCTAATGGATAATTCACCCCTCCACTTT
>TRBJ1-4|TRBV5-1|NA|NA
CASSLSSIEKLFF
TGCGCCAGCAGCTTGAGCTCTATTGAAAAACTGTTTTTT
>TRBJ1-2|TRBV4-1|few|TRBD1
CASSQASSGQGKGYTF
TGCGCCAGCAGCCAAGCTTCCTCCGGACAGGGGAAGGGCTACACCTTC
>TRBJ2-7|TRBV5-1|NA|NA
CASSLGKDGRGAYYNEQYF
TGCGCCAGCAGCTTGGGTAAGGACGGACGGGGGGCCTATTACAATGAGCAGTACTTC
>TRBJ2-1|TRBV20-1|once|NA
CSASSGTYSYNEQFF
TGCAGTGCTAGCTCAGGGACTTACTCCTACAATGAGCAGTTCTTC
>TRBJ1-1|TRBV4-2|few|NA
CASSQEGVLTEAFF
TGTGCCAGCAGCCAAGAGGGGGTTTTAACTGAAGCTTTCTTT
>TRBJ1-5|TRBV7-9|NA|NA
CASSSISSNQPQHF
TGTGCCAGCAGCTCGATAAGTAGCAATCAGCCCCAGCATTTT
>TRBJ2-7|TRBV12-3/TRBV12-4|NA|NA
CASSPLVRYEQYF
TGTGCCAGCAGCCCGCTGGTACGCTACGAGCAGTACTTC
>TRBJ1-1|TRBV7-9|NA|NA
CASSLFSQNTEAFF
TGTGCCAGCAGCTTATTTTCCCAGAACACTGAAGCTTTCTTT
>TRBJ2-1|TRBV27|NA|NA
CASSPSRGDSSNEQFF
TGTGCCAGCAGTCCGTCTCGCGGGGACTCCTCCAATGAGCAGTTCTTC
>TRBJ2-3|TRBV4-2|many|NA
CASSQDMKGDTQYF
TGTGCCAGCAGCCAAGATATGAAGGGGGATACGCAGTATTTT
>TRBJ2-5|TRBV20-1|few|NA
CSASVAGRKGGQETQYF
TGCAGTGCTAGTGTGGCAGGGAGAAAAGGGGGCCAAGAGACCCAGTACTTC
>TRBJ2-7|TRBV28|NA|TRBD1
CVSSLNRGYFYEQYF
TGTGTCAGCAGTTTGAACAGGGGATATTTCTACGAGCAGTACTTC
>TRBJ1-1|TRBV29-1|NA|NA
CSVPNGGLNTEAFF
TGCAGCGTTCCCAACGGAGGGTTGAACACTGAAGCTTTCTTT
>TRBJ2-1|TRBV28|few|NA
CASKSGTTFAEQFF
TGTGCCAGCAAGTCCGGGACAACCTTTGCTGAGCAGTTCTTC